What follows are 22 T cell receptor beta chains derived from one specimen sequenced in a study of technical replicates of blood from a few donors. The assay was immunoSEQ multiplex PCR, and TCRdb's table has in-frame clones only and misses some. Altogether about 84,000 clones are present, nearly 98% being singletons, with the ten largest covering roughly 0.16%. The sequenced material came from T cells isolated from PBMCs. All receptors derive from a human donor in good health.

The chain joins TRBV6-6 to TRBJ2-1; D is possibly TRBD2 (6 bases). CDR1 and CDR2 from the germline V gene are MNHNY and SVGAGI (reference sequence). Trimming left V 4 bases short and J 0 bases short, with 10 bases between. This CDR3 spans 15 amino acids. The CDR3 bases are TGTGCCAGCAGTTGGGACTCGATCTCCTACAATGAGCAGTTCTTC. Translation gives CASSWDSISYNEQFF.

This chain joins TRBV5-1 and TRBJ2-5; 8 positions match TRBD1. The V segment lost 2 bases and the J segment 5 bases; nucleotides outside the gene matches: 8. There are 15 residues in the CDR3. Per the germline V gene, CDR1 is SGHRS and CDR2 is YFSETQ. This chain's CDR3 is CASSLQDRARETQYF. The CDR3, as DNA: TGCGCCAGCAGCTTACAGGACAGGGCCCGCGAGACCCAGTACTTC.

V is TRBV6-1 and J is TRBJ2-7; D may be TRBD2 (6 bases). The CDR3 runs 15 residues. Germline V lookup: CDR1 MNHNS, CDR2 SASEGT. Deletions cut 2 bases from V and 2 bases from J, with 13 bases between. CDR3 loop: CASSEFAGTAYEQYF. CDR3 nucleotide sequence: TGTGCCAGCAGTGAATTCGCGGGGACGGCCTACGAGCAGTACTTC.

The rearrangement links TRBV29-1 to TRBJ2-1, with D possibly TRBD1 on 6 matching bases. Trimming removed 7 bases at V and 1 base at J, with 11 bases between. The CDR3 length is 13 residues. Germline V gene lookup returns CDR1 SQVTM and CDR2 ANQGSEA. This chain's CDR3 is CSGTGSSYNEQFF. CDR3 DNA sequence: TGCAGCGGAACAGGGAGTTCCTACAATGAGCAGTTCTTC.

V usage is TRBV5-1 and J usage is TRBJ1-1; a weak D match, TRBD1 (6 bases). The CDR3 runs to 15 residues. Germline lookup yields CDR1 SGHRS and CDR2 YFSETQ. Trimming pared 4 bases from V and 3 bases from J, leaving 16 bases between. CDR3 nucleotide sequence: TGCGCCAGCAGCCTATCACTCAAGGGGGACACTGAAGCTTTCTTT. As protein: CASSLSLKGDTEAFF.

The chain joins TRBV27 to TRBJ2-3; 8 bases are a match to TRBD1. This CDR3 is built from 15 residues. Germline V gene data show CDR1 as MNHEY and CDR2 as SMNVEV (reference sequence). V gave up 6 bases and J gave up 2 bases; unmatched junction bases: 7. CDR3 DNA: TGTGCCAGCAGCGTGACAGGGGTACCCACAGATACGCAGTATTTT. Translating gives CASSVTGVPTDTQYF.

CDR3 coding DNA: TGTGCCAGCAGCCGCGGGACAGTGCCATTCTCTGGAAACACCATATATTTT. The encoded protein is CASSRGTVPFSGNTIYF. The rearrangement joins TRBV5-4 to TRBJ1-3; 7 bases match TRBD1. The germline CDR1 and CDR2 sequences are SGHNT and YYREEE (reference sequence). The trim removed 4 bases at V and 0 bases at J, leaving 10 bases unmatched. The CDR3 runs to 17 residues.

The chain carries TRBV25-1 and TRBJ2-7; 11 bases fit TRBD2. Trimming at V came to 4 bases and at J to 3 bases, leaving 5 bases not matched to a gene. From germline, CDR1 is MGHDK and CDR2 SYGVNS. The CDR3 loop spans 15 amino acids. CDR3 sequence: CASSVSGRGLYEQYF. The CDR3 coding sequence is TGTGCCAGCAGTGTTAGCGGGAGGGGGCTCTACGAGCAGTACTTC.

The rearrangement links TRBV7-8 to TRBJ2-1, with TRBD2 identical over 8 bases. The germline V gene has CDR1 SGHVS and CDR2 FQNEAQ. The CDR3 runs to 15 residues. The V segment lost 0 bases and the J segment 10 bases; nucleotides outside the gene matches: 8. The CDR3 DNA sequence: TGTGCCAGCAGCTTAGCGCGGGGTCTAGCGGGCGAGCAGTTCTTC. This sequence encodes CASSLARGLAGEQFF.

This chain links TRBV7-9 with TRBJ1-1; D might be TRBD1 (5 bases). The CDR3 spans 13 residues. The ends were cut back, 3 bases at V and 6 bases at J, with 11 bases in the middle. CDR1 and CDR2 (germline): SEHNR, FQNEAQ (reference sequence). CDR3 DNA sequence: TGTGCCAGCAGCTTTGGGGGGATCTCTGAAGCTTTCTTT. Residues: CASSFGGISEAFF.

This clone came up once. The genes are TRBV5-1 and TRBJ2-1; D unclear. V lost 2 bases and J 0 bases, leaving 9 bases between the germline ends. Germline CDR1 SGHRS, CDR2 YFSETQ. CDR3 length equals 15 residues. The CDR3 reads CASSFGGRSYNEQFF. The CDR3 DNA reads as TGCGCCAGCAGCTTTGGCGGTCGCTCCTACAATGAGCAGTTCTTC.

The chain links TRBV7-6 to TRBJ2-5; D unclear. CDR3 length: 11 residues. V lost 5 bases to trimming and J lost 2 bases, with 3 bases between them. Germline lookup yields CDR1 SGHVS and CDR2 FNYEAQ. CDR3 in amino acids: CASSQQETQYF. Written as DNA, the CDR3 is TGTGCCAGCAGCCAACAAGAGACCCAGTACTTC.

This clone was recorded only once. The chain links TRBV11-3 to TRBJ2-5, with D possibly TRBD2 on 6 matching bases. This CDR3 has 14 residues. The V gene lost 5 bases and the J gene lost 3 bases, with 13 bases spanning the gap. Looked up from germline, CDR1 is SGHNT and CDR2 is YENEEA. CDR3 nucleotide sequence: TGTGCCAGCAGCCCGCGACCGGGAGAAGAGACCCAGTACTTC. Its protein is CASSPRPGEETQYF.

V and J are TRBV5-1 and TRBJ1-4, with a possible D match to TRBD1 (6 bases). Trimming removed 4 bases from V and 0 bases from J, with 25 bases in between. The V gene's germline CDR1 is SGHRS and CDR2 YFSETQ. The CDR3 sequence is 20 residues long. CDR3 sequence reads: CASSPPGASSFTSTNEKLFF. The CDR3 region has the DNA TGCGCCAGCAGCCCTCCAGGGGCCTCATCCTTTACTTCAACTAATGAAAAACTGTTTTTT.

This rearrangement joins TRBV10-2 to TRBJ2-7; 7 bases line up with TRBD2. V shed 4 bases, J shed 3 bases, and the junction held 3 bases outside the gene matches. Germline V gene lookup returns CDR1 WSHSY and CDR2 SAAADI. The CDR3 is 13 amino acids. DNA of the CDR3: TGCGCCAGCAGTGTGCGGGGGTACTACGAGCAGTACTTC. Amino acid sequence: CASSVRGYYEQYF.

The rearrangement joins TRBV6-1 to TRBJ1-1; a weak D match, TRBD1 (5 bases). Per germline, CDR1 MNHNS and CDR2 SASEGT. This CDR3 is 10 amino acids long. V was clipped by 10 bases and J by 7 bases, with 10 bases between them. DNA of the CDR3: TGTGCCATACAGGCCTTTGAAGCTTTCTTT. Residues: CAIQAFEAFF.

The chain combines TRBV5-1 with TRBJ1-1; no reliable D call. The germline V gene encodes CDR1 SGHRS and CDR2 YFSETQ. V was trimmed by 1 base and J by 4 bases, leaving 11 bases between them. The CDR3 loop spans 14 amino acids. CDR3 sequence: CASSLTSILTEAFF. The CDR3 DNA sequence: TGCGCCAGCAGCTTGACCAGTATCCTCACTGAAGCTTTCTTT.

V is TRBV19 and J is TRBJ1-5; weak D call: TRBD1 (6 bases). This CDR3 is built from 18 residues. Germline V gene data show CDR1 as LNHDA and CDR2 as SQIVND (reference sequence). Trimming shortened V by 8 bases and J by 6 bases, and 29 bases separated the two germline ends. The CDR3 DNA sequence: TGTGCCAGTTCATTTGGTATAACGGGACAACTTATCCTTCAGCCCCAGCATTTT. It codes for CASSFGITGQLILQPQHF. The variable domain in full, completed from reference TRBV19 and TRBJ1-5, reads DGGITQSPKYLFRKEGQNVTLSCEQNLNHDAMYWYRQDPGQGLRLIYYSQIVNDFQKGDIAEGYSVSREKKESFPLTVTSAQKNPTAFYLCASSFGITGQLILQPQHFGDGTRLSIL.

V usage is TRBV5-5 and J usage is TRBJ2-7, with 9 bases lining up with TRBD2. Germline loops: CDR1 SGHKS, CDR2 YYEKEE (reference sequence). The J segment lost 4 bases and the V segment lost 10 bases, leaving 9 bases of the junction unmatched. The CDR3 totals 13 residues. The CDR3 DNA reads TGTGCCCCTAATTTAGCGGGAGAGTACGAGCAGTACTTC. It codes for CAPNLAGEYEQYF.

The chain carries TRBV9 and TRBJ2-1; 12 bases are shared with TRBD2. The CDR3 length is 15 residues. V lost 0 bases, J lost 6 bases, and 1 base stayed unmatched. Germline CDR1 and CDR2: SGDLS and YYNGEE. The CDR3 is CASSVASGGANEQFF. In DNA, the CDR3 is TGTGCCAGCAGCGTAGCTAGCGGGGGGGCCAATGAGCAGTTCTTC.

V usage is TRBV6-5 and J usage is TRBJ1-4; the D is unclear. V gave up 6 bases and J gave up 0 bases, with 8 bases separating them. The CDR3 extends over 14 amino acids. Per germline, CDR1 MNHEY and CDR2 SVGAGI. The CDR3 DNA reads TGTGCCAGCAGCTCGGGTCCAACTAATGAAAAACTGTTTTTT. Translation gives CASSSGPTNEKLFF.

This rearrangement joins TRBV10-1 to TRBJ2-7, with 8 bases matching TRBD2. This CDR3 has 12 amino acids. Germline V gene lookup returns CDR1 WNHNN and CDR2 SYGVQD (reference sequence). After removal of 5 bases from V and 5 bases from J, the junction contained 2 bases not matched to a gene. The CDR3 loop reads CASSTGGHEQYF. For the CDR3, the DNA is TGCGCCAGCAGTACGGGGGGGCACGAGCAGTACTTC.